This T cell receptor beta chain was obtained from a study of shared clonotypes between healthy human individuals. On the study more broadly: The plates for each donor numbered three CD4 naive, three CD4 memory, two CD8 naive and one CD8 memory. Study-level findings and limits: Clonotype sharing among the donors was expected to vary with sequencing depth.

Naive CD8 cells comprised CD45RO-negative, CCR7-positively selected cells, excluding terminally differentiated effector memory CD45RA+ cells. Germline V gives CDR1 SGHNT, CDR2 YYREEE (reference sequence). The CDR3 has 12 amino acids. This clone was observed a single time. Its antigen is unknown. The junction departs from germline at one end; a sequencing error may be responsible. Profiled with immunoSEQ multiplex PCR; TCRdb holds only in-frame clones, not every one. The table has 2 million to 2.5 million clones, 85% to 95% seen once. What was sequenced was naive CD8+ T cells from PBMCs. The chain combines TRBV5-4 with TRBJ2-5; TRBD1 matches at 7 bases. The TCR comes from a man between 18 and 35 years old in good health. Some clones in this sample may be carry-over from other donors' samples. For the CDR3, the DNA is TGTGCCAGCAGCTTGGGGGACAGTCGAATTGACTTC. Translating gives CASSLGDSRIDF. Full variable domain (rest looked up from reference TRBV5-4 and TRBJ2-5): ETGVTQSPTHLIKTRGQQVTLRCSSQSGHNTVSWYQQALGQGPQFIFQYYREEENGRGNFPPRFSGLQFPNYSSELNVNALELDDSALYLCASSLGDSRIDFGPGTRLLVL.